This entry lists 30 T cell receptor beta chains sequenced from one sample in a study of T cell changes during pregnancy in multiple sclerosis. Repertoires were generated with immunoSEQ multiplex PCR, while TCRdb's copy carries only in-frame clones and drops some. Among more than 65,000 clones listed, over 80% were seen once. The source was CD4+ T cells from peripheral blood mononuclear cells, collected before pregnancy. These receptors were taken from a female donor with multiple sclerosis, enrolled in a pregnancy study.

The chain couples TRBV19 to TRBJ2-7; TRBD1 is a possible D gene (6 bases). The CDR3 extends over 15 amino acids. V lost 2 bases and J 0 bases, leaving 11 bases between the germline ends. The germline V gene encodes CDR1 LNHDA and CDR2 SQIVND (reference sequence). The CDR3 DNA reads as TGTGCCAGTAGTATAACAGGGTCCATCTCCTACGAGCAGTACTTC. Encoded protein: CASSITGSISYEQYF.

The chain links TRBV7-3 to TRBJ1-6, with D maybe TRBD1 (5 bases). Per germline, CDR1 SGHTA and CDR2 FQGTGA. Between the trimmed V and J ends, which lost 0 bases and 10 bases, there was a span of 13 bases. This CDR3 is built from 15 residues. The CDR3 sequence: CASSLTGRVDSPLHF. The CDR3 DNA reads as TGTGCCAGCAGCTTAACGGGCAGGGTAGACTCACCCCTCCACTTT.

This chain uses TRBV19 with TRBJ1-3; perhaps TRBD1 as D (5 bases). The CDR3 sequence is 15 residues long. V lost 6 bases and J lost 4, with 16 bases in between. Per germline, CDR1 LNHDA and CDR2 SQIVND (reference sequence). The CDR3 DNA follows: TGTGCCAGTAGGTGGCAGGGATTAGGAGGAAACACCATATATTTT. Translating it yields CASRWQGLGGNTIYF.

The chain joins TRBV28 to TRBJ2-1; unclear D gene. In germline, CDR1 is MDHEN, CDR2 SYDVKM. There are 12 residues in the CDR3. With 2 bases removed from V and 4 bases from J, the gap between germline ends came to 3 bases. The CDR3 sequence: CASSLTYNEQFF. CDR3 DNA sequence: TGTGCCAGCAGTTTAACTTACAATGAGCAGTTCTTC.

The genes are TRBV29-1 and TRBJ1-1; 8 bases align to TRBD1. CDR3 length: 13 residues. The V segment lost 7 bases and the J segment 2 bases; nucleotides outside the gene matches: 6. Germline V gene lookup returns CDR1 SQVTM and CDR2 ANQGSEA. CDR3 sequence reads: CSAWTGLNTEAFF. CDR3 nucleotides: TGCAGCGCCTGGACAGGGCTAAACACTGAAGCTTTCTTT.

The chain has TRBV12-5 and TRBJ1-3; 7 bases fit TRBD1. This CDR3 is 15 amino acids long. V shed 6 bases and J 2 bases; nucleotides not matched to a gene: 7. Germline V gives CDR1 LGHNT, CDR2 FRNRAP. In DNA, the CDR3 is TGTGCTAGTGGGATTTTCACAGGGGCTGGAAACACCATATATTTT. Amino acid sequence: CASGIFTGAGNTIYF.

The chain couples TRBV7-8 to TRBJ1-1; 12 nucleotides align to TRBD1. The ends lost 0 bases at V and 4 bases at J; junction bases unmatched: 12. CDR1 and CDR2 from the germline V gene are SGHVS and FQNEAQ. The length of the CDR3 is 19 residues. The CDR3 DNA follows: TGTGCCAGCAGCTTAGCGGGGGGACAGGGGGCTCGGTGGCGCACTGAAGCTTTCTTT. It codes for CASSLAGGQGARWRTEAFF.

J is TRBJ2-7 and V is TRBV5-5; D not certain. V was trimmed by 1 base and J by 3 bases, leaving 11 bases between them. The CDR3 sequence is 14 residues long. CDR1 and CDR2 from the germline V gene are SGHKS and YYEKEE (reference sequence). The CDR3 bases are TGTGCCAGCAGCTTGTTAGGAGTTCTCTACGAGCAGTACTTC. It codes for CASSLLGVLYEQYF.

The chain combines TRBV19 with TRBJ1-3; 7 nucleotides agree with TRBD1. The germline V gene has CDR1 LNHDA and CDR2 SQIVND (reference sequence). The CDR3 has 16 residues. The V gene end was trimmed by 6 bases and the J gene end by 2 bases; junction bases not matched to a gene: 10. The CDR3 bases are TGTGCCAGTAGCCCGACCCTCAGGGGGACTGGAAACACCATATATTTT. It specifies CASSPTLRGTGNTIYF.

The gene calls are TRBV5-4 and TRBJ1-3, with D maybe TRBD1 (5 bases). V was clipped by 5 bases and J by 1 base, with 10 bases between them. Per the germline V gene, CDR1 is SGHNT and CDR2 is YYREEE (reference sequence). CDR3 length: 14 amino acids. The CDR3 sequence: CASSRAGSGNTIYF. In nucleotides, the CDR3 is TGTGCCAGCAGTAGGGCAGGGTCTGGAAACACCATATATTTT. Full variable domain (outside the CDR3, taken from reference TRBV5-4 and TRBJ1-3): ETGVTQSPTHLIKTRGQQVTLRCSSQSGHNTVSWYQQALGQGPQFIFQYYREEENGRGNFPPRFSGLQFPNYSSELNVNALELDDSALYLCASSRAGSGNTIYFGEGSWLTVV.

The chain couples TRBV6-5 to TRBJ2-3; TRBD2 agrees at 7 bases. Germline V gives CDR1 MNHEY, CDR2 SVGAGI. The CDR3 sequence is 16 residues long. Unmatched junction bases numbered 6, after V lost 0 bases and J lost 3 bases. The CDR3 reads CASSYSRREITDTQYF. The CDR3 DNA reads TGTGCCAGCAGTTACTCGAGGCGGGAGATTACAGATACGCAGTATTTT.

The V call is TRBV6-6, the J call TRBJ1-5, with 9 bases fitting TRBD1. This CDR3 has 14 amino acids. The V and J ends lost 5 bases and 4 bases, in that order; junction bases with no gene match: 3. Germline CDR1 reads MNHNY; CDR2 reads SVGAGI (reference sequence). The chain's CDR3 is CASSHGTGNQPQHF. CDR3 nucleotides: TGTGCCAGCAGTCACGGGACAGGGAATCAGCCCCAGCATTTT.

This clone was seen just once. The rearrangement links TRBV6-6 to TRBJ1-2, with TRBD1 identical over 9 bases. V shed 2 bases, J shed 7 bases, and the junction held 5 bases outside the gene matches. This CDR3 contains 14 residues. CDR1 and CDR2 from the germline V gene are MNHNY and SVGAGI (reference sequence). As DNA, the CDR3 is TGTGCCAGCAGTTACCCGGGACAGGGTGGTGGCTACACCTTC. Its translation is CASSYPGQGGGYTF.

This chain uses TRBV11-3 with TRBJ1-2; 8 bases agree with TRBD1. Germline assignment: CDR1 SGHNT and CDR2 YENEEA. Trimming took 5 bases from V and 6 from J; bases not matched to a gene: 11. The CDR3 spans 15 residues. In DNA, the CDR3 is TGTGCCAGCAGCCCGACGGACAGGGTATGGCATGGCTACACCTTC. Protein: CASSPTDRVWHGYTF.

This chain joins TRBV28 and TRBJ2-3; 8 nucleotides align to TRBD2. Trimming at V came to 4 bases and at J to 7 bases, leaving 13 bases not matched to a gene. Germline lookup yields CDR1 MDHEN and CDR2 SYDVKM. The CDR3 runs 16 residues. The CDR3 bases are TGTGCCAGCAGTTCCCCAAGGAGCGGGAGCGTGAATACGCAGTATTTT. Residues: CASSSPRSGSVNTQYF.

This chain connects TRBV30 to TRBJ1-1, with D possibly TRBD1 on 6 matching bases. The CDR3 covers 14 residues. Germline-derived CDR1 and CDR2 are GTSNPN and SVGIG (reference sequence). Trimming pared 5 bases from V and 5 bases from J, leaving 18 bases between. CDR3 sequence: CAWASQGIGTEAFF. CDR3 nucleotide sequence: TGTGCCTGGGCTAGTCAGGGGATCGGGACTGAAGCTTTCTTT.

The chain recombines TRBV4-1 with TRBJ2-1; 11 nucleotides line up with TRBD2. The CDR3 extends over 15 amino acids. Germline-derived CDR1 and CDR2 are MGHRA and YSYEKL. The junction had 7 bases not matched to a gene; V was cut back by 8 bases and J by 4 bases. In DNA, the CDR3 is TGCGCCAGCTCTACTAGCGGGAGCACATACAATGAGCAGTTCTTC. Translated, it gives CASSTSGSTYNEQFF.

This chain links TRBV11-2 with TRBJ2-1; D not certain. V was trimmed by 1 base and J by 9 bases, leaving 7 bases between them. The germline V gene encodes CDR1 SGHAT and CDR2 FQNNGV. CDR3 size: 12 residues. The CDR3 loop is CASSLVGGEQFF. The DNA of the CDR3 is TGTGCCAGCAGCTTAGTAGGCGGTGAGCAGTTCTTC.

The chain links TRBV28 to TRBJ2-1; 14 bases are shared with TRBD2. The J segment lost 0 bases and the V segment lost 4 bases, leaving 5 bases of the junction unmatched. CDR3 length: 18 amino acids. Per germline, CDR1 MDHEN and CDR2 SYDVKM. The CDR3 spells CASSSGLAGVHSYNEQFF. The DNA of the CDR3 is TGTGCCAGCAGTTCGGGACTAGCGGGAGTACACTCCTACAATGAGCAGTTCTTC.

This clone was picked up many times. The chain employs TRBV5-5 and TRBJ1-2; the D is unclear. Germline V CDR1 and CDR2: SGHKS, YYEKEE (reference sequence). V lost 0 bases to trimming and J lost 4 bases, with 10 bases between them. CDR3 length equals 14 residues. The DNA for the CDR3 is TGTGCCAGCAGCTTGGCGGTCCGCTCCTATGGCTACACCTTC. This encodes CASSLAVRSYGYTF.

The chain employs TRBV19 and TRBJ1-5, with unresolved D. Trimming left V 3 bases short and J 0 bases short, with 12 bases between. The CDR3 length is 16 residues. The germline gives CDR1 LNHDA, CDR2 SQIVND (reference sequence). The CDR3 protein is CASSIGGTYSNQPQHF. CDR3 bases: TGTGCCAGTAGTATTGGAGGAACTTATAGCAATCAGCCCCAGCATTTT.

V is TRBV27 and J is TRBJ2-3, with 8 bases that match TRBD1. This CDR3 contains 15 residues. Germline V CDR1 and CDR2: MNHEY, SMNVEV (reference sequence). With V trimmed by 5 bases and J by 4 bases, 8 bases remained unmatched. The CDR3 sequence: CASSPGQGRPDTQYF. In DNA form, the CDR3 reads TGTGCCAGCAGTCCCGGACAGGGACGTCCAGATACGCAGTATTTT.

The rearrangement uses TRBV7-8 and TRBJ1-5; 10 bases fit TRBD1. The CDR3 has 15 residues. Germline CDR1 is SGHVS and CDR2 is FQNEAQ. After removal of 6 bases from V and 4 bases from J, the junction contained 6 bases not matched to a gene. CDR3 DNA: TGTGCCAGCAGGGGGGACAGGGGAAGGAATCAGCCCCAGCATTTT. Protein product: CASRGDRGRNQPQHF.

V usage is TRBV7-8 and J usage is TRBJ1-2; D unclear. Germline CDR1 reads SGHVS; CDR2 reads FQNEAQ. The ends were cut back, 3 bases at V and 8 bases at J, with 16 bases in the middle. The CDR3 contains 14 residues. The CDR3 spells CASSLTSGSRGYTF. For the CDR3, the DNA is TGTGCCAGCAGCTTGACCTCGGGGTCGAGAGGCTACACCTTC.

V and J are TRBV18 and TRBJ2-3; TRBD2 is a possible D gene (5 bases). CDR3 size: 20 residues. The V end lost 3 bases, the J end lost 0 bases, and 25 bases lay between the germline ends. Germline V gene data show CDR1 as KGHSH and CDR2 as LQKENI. The CDR3 reads CASSPPGEPPRVFSTDTQYF. DNA of the CDR3: TGTGCCAGCTCACCCCCCGGGGAGCCTCCACGCGTGTTTAGCACAGATACGCAGTATTTT.

The chain recombines TRBV7-2 with TRBJ2-7; D is undetermined. This CDR3 is 13 amino acids long. Per germline, CDR1 SGHTA and CDR2 FQGNSA. Trimming left V 2 bases short and J 1 base short, with 6 bases between. The CDR3 protein is CASSLPASYEQYF. For the CDR3, the DNA is TGTGCCAGCAGCTTACCCGCGTCCTACGAGCAGTACTTC.

The genes are TRBV6-5 and TRBJ1-2; D is perhaps TRBD1 (5 bases). V was trimmed by 4 bases and J by 4 bases, leaving 13 bases between them. Germline CDR1 MNHEY, CDR2 SVGAGI. The CDR3 runs to 14 residues. The CDR3 region is CASSSKTASYGYTF. The CDR3 coding sequence is TGTGCCAGCAGTTCAAAGACAGCCAGCTATGGCTACACCTTC.

The chain uses TRBV5-4 and TRBJ2-1; a weak D match, TRBD2 (5 bases). Germline V lookup: CDR1 SGHNT, CDR2 YYREEE (reference sequence). Trimming removed 4 bases at V and 7 bases at J, with 12 bases between. The CDR3 spans 13 residues. The CDR3 protein is CASSPVEGNEQFF. For the CDR3, the DNA is TGTGCCAGCAGCCCTGTCGAGGGTAATGAGCAGTTCTTC.

V gene TRBV7-3 combines with J gene TRBJ2-3; 8 nucleotides align to TRBD1. The CDR3 has 13 amino acids. Germline CDR1 SGHTA, CDR2 FQGTGA. The J segment lost 5 bases and the V segment lost 4 bases, leaving 2 bases of the junction unmatched. In nucleotides, the CDR3 is TGTGCCAGCAGCTCAGGACAGGGAGATACGCAGTATTTT. It is translated as CASSSGQGDTQYF.

This clone appeared a few times. V usage is TRBV7-2 and J usage is TRBJ1-2, with 7 bases identical to TRBD1. CDR3 length equals 13 residues. Germline values: CDR1 SGHTA, CDR2 FQGNSA. The junction had 8 bases not matched to a gene; V was cut back by 5 bases and J by 8 bases. The CDR3 nucleotides read TGTGCCAGCAGCCAGTCACAGGGGCGAGGCTACACCTTC. Translation: CASSQSQGRGYTF.